Listed here is a single T cell receptor (beta chain). The data were taken from a study of molecular identifiers for immune sequencing clone quantification. TCRdb analysed the PCR reads with MiXCR anew, one entry per CDR3 protein. Of about 320,000 distinct CDR3 sequences listed, about a fifth are singletons. The V gene lost 4 bases and the J gene lost 4 bases, with 26 bases spanning the gap. CDR3 length: 18 amino acids. CDR1 is DFQATT, CDR2 SNEGSKA, per germline (reference sequence). Investigators produced naive CD8 libraries from approximately 20,000 to 980,000 sorted cells, drawing on 10%, 30% or 50% RNA.

Sequenced: naive CD8+ T cells from blood, with Jurkat cell RNA spiked in. The subset is: FACS-sorted CD8+CD4-CCR7+CD45RA+ naive T cells. J is TRBJ2-1 and V is TRBV20-1; D is perhaps TRBD2 (6 bases). The origin of this receptor is a human donor in good health. Some libraries in this study had Jurkat cell RNA spiked in. The CDR3 bases are TGCAGTGCTAATGGGATAGGGATGGCGGAGGGATCATACAATGAGCAGTTCTTC. Encoded protein: CSANGIGMAEGSYNEQFF.